This TCR beta chain was sequenced in a study of regulatory T cells in long-lasting Graves disease. The CDR3 has 14 amino acids. Germline CDR1 and CDR2: MDHEN and SYDVKM. V was clipped by 3 bases and J by 5 bases, with 13 bases between them. Arm-PCR of CDR3 regions with iRepertoire HTBI primers generated TCR beta libraries. MiXCR, applied by TCRdb to the multiplex PCR reads, yields one record per CDR3 protein. The table has 650,000 to 850,000 distinct CDR3 sequences, 30% seen once. As for time point: persistent/refractory GD, antithyroid drugs over 5 years with positive TRAb. PBMC-derived RNA was used for the TCR library. This clonotype was seen only a few times.

The J gene is TRBJ1-1, the V gene TRBV28, with D tentatively TRBD1 (6 bases). The TCR comes from a female donor with Graves disease. Source: peripheral blood mononuclear cells (PBMCs), taken when the disease was refractory, from a patient treated with antithyroid drugs. The chain's CDR3 is CASSFLKGGTEAFF. The DNA for the CDR3 is TGTGCCAGCAGTTTCCTCAAGGGGGGAACTGAAGCTTTCTTT.